This T cell receptor (beta chain) was obtained from a study of molecular identifiers for immune sequencing clone quantification. Sample share makes this clonotype medium-sized. Its specificity is not known. One entry per CDR3 protein results from TCRdb running MiXCR on the PCR reads. There are approximately 20,000 distinct CDR3 sequences in the sample; about a fifth occur only once, and about 6.4% lies in the top ten. Naive CD8 T cells were sorted as CD8+CD4-CCR7+CD45RA+. The study's findings and limits: Effector cells had over 98% of their molecules in clones above 20 RNA copies, while naive cells had under 1%.

The CDR3 has 15 residues. Per germline, CDR1 SGHDT and CDR2 YYEEEE. The germline V and J ends were trimmed by 3 bases and 0 bases, with 13 bases remaining between them. The sequenced sample was naive CD8+ T cells from blood, with Jurkat cell RNA spiked in. Stated subset: FACS-sorted CD8+CD4-CCR7+CD45RA+ naive T cells. The rearrangement links TRBV5-6 to TRBJ2-7; perhaps TRBD2 as D (5 bases). This TCR came from a human donor in good health. Some libraries in this study had Jurkat cell RNA spiked in. The CDR3 sequence: CASSSDERPSYEQYF. CDR3 sequence (DNA): TGTGCCAGCAGCTCCGACGAGCGGCCCTCCTACGAGCAGTACTTC.